This T cell receptor (beta chain) derives from a study of blood T cell repertoires in COVID-19. The germline gives CDR1 ENHRY, CDR2 SYGVKD. The length of the CDR3 is 15 residues. The ends lost 4 bases at V and 3 bases at J; junction bases unmatched: 3. The protocol was immunoSEQ multiplex PCR, while the TCRdb copy is restricted to in-frame clones and leaves out a portion. The table records 19,000 or so clones, roughly 85% of them present only once. Sequencing was performed on peripheral blood. This clonotype was sampled from a man older than 75 with acute or convalescent COVID-19. The V and J genes are TRBV10-3 and TRBJ2-7, with 13 positions matching TRBD2. CDR3 amino acids: CAISGGTSGVYEQYF. The CDR3 DNA follows: TGTGCCATCAGTGGTGGGACTAGCGGGGTCTACGAGCAGTACTTC.